A single sample gave rise to the 23 T cell receptor beta chains below, sequenced in a study of PD-1 blockade in classical Hodgkin lymphoma (dated by TCRdb to 2020 to 2021). Library creation used the immunoSEQ multiplex PCR assay. The table was pulled from immuneACCESS by TCRdb, which kept in-frame rearrangements only. Such tables lose some clones; where checked, under half of the loss comes from unresolved V genes, and the rest has no known cause. The sample table holds 70,000 to 85,000 clones, of which 85% to 95% were seen once. The ten largest clones represent more than 6.5% of the sample. The sample's time point label is to be understood as: cycle 1 day 1 (C1D1), immediately before nivolumab initiation. Relapse after autologous stem cell transplantation had occurred in all trial patients, and cohorts A, B and C were distinguished by prior brentuximab vedotin exposure. This specimen was peripheral blood mononuclear cells (PBMCs), taken at baseline. The origin of the receptors is a human donor with classical Hodgkin lymphoma.

The chain is built from TRBV9 and TRBJ2-2, with D unclear. Germline V lookup: CDR1 SGDLS, CDR2 YYNGEE. The V end lost 4 bases, the J end lost 4 bases, and 8 bases lay between the germline ends. This CDR3 has 13 residues. Here the CDR3 reads CASSPLGTGELFF. DNA for the CDR3: TGTGCCAGCAGCCCTCTAGGCACCGGGGAGCTGTTTTTT.

This chain uses TRBV29-1 with TRBJ2-7; D might be TRBD1 (5 bases). V was trimmed by 6 bases and J by 5 bases, leaving 23 bases between them. The CDR3 runs 15 residues. Germline assignment: CDR1 SQVTM and CDR2 ANQGSEA. CDR3 sequence: CSVDGVAGLWHEQYF. In DNA, the CDR3 is TGCAGCGTCGATGGGGTGGCAGGGCTTTGGCACGAGCAGTACTTC.

The chain has TRBV9 and TRBJ2-1; 12 positions agree with TRBD2. Germline CDR1 SGDLS, CDR2 YYNGEE. The CDR3 contains 15 residues. The V and J ends lost 4 bases and 4 bases, in that order; junction bases with no gene match: 3. CDR3 sequence reads: CASSYGLAGYNEQFF. As DNA, the CDR3 is TGTGCCAGCAGCTACGGACTAGCGGGGTACAATGAGCAGTTCTTC.

V is TRBV14 and J is TRBJ1-2; 7 bases agree with TRBD1. V lost 1 base, J lost 2 bases, and 10 bases stayed unmatched. The germline CDR1 and CDR2 sequences are SGHDN and FVKESK. The CDR3 length is 17 residues. This CDR3 reads CASSQAGNRGLNYGYTF. The CDR3 region has the DNA TGTGCCAGCAGCCAAGCGGGAAACAGGGGATTGAACTATGGCTACACCTTC.

The CDR3 DNA follows: TGTGCCAGCAGCTTGGTCGCGTCCCCCTACGAGCAGTACTTC. Amino acids: CASSLVASPYEQYF. This chain links TRBV5-6 with TRBJ2-7; D is undetermined. Germline CDR1 reads SGHDT; CDR2 reads YYEEEE. The ends were cut back, 0 bases at V and 2 bases at J, with 9 bases in the middle. The CDR3 has 14 residues.

The table lists this clone with a few counts. Additional DNA sequences in this sample encode the identical CDR3. V and J are TRBV27 and TRBJ2-5; no firm D call. The CDR3 has 11 amino acids. Looked up from germline, CDR1 is MNHEY and CDR2 is SMNVEV (reference sequence). V gave up 3 bases and J gave up 4 bases, with 3 bases separating them. The chain's CDR3 is CASSLGETQYF. In nucleotides, the CDR3 is TGTGCCAGCAGTTTGGGAGAGACCCAGTACTTC.

This chain links TRBV27 with TRBJ2-7, with 7 bases matching TRBD1. The CDR3 covers 18 residues. Germline-derived CDR1 and CDR2 are MNHEY and SMNVEV (reference sequence). J gave up 2 bases and V 8 bases, and 21 bases lay outside the gene matches. The CDR3 DNA sequence: TGTGCCAGCGGCCCCGGGACGGGACAGAGGGGTCAAACCTACGAGCAGTACTTC. It yields the protein CASGPGTGQRGQTYEQYF.

The rearrangement joins TRBV4-2 to TRBJ2-3; D unclear. Trimming stripped 4 bases from V and 0 bases from J, with 20 bases between. The CDR3 has 18 residues. The germline gives CDR1 LGHNA, CDR2 YNFKEQ. The CDR3 loop is CASSLNYMSPTSTDTQYF. The CDR3 DNA follows: TGTGCCAGCAGCCTCAACTACATGTCCCCTACTAGCACAGATACGCAGTATTTT.

The chain joins TRBV27 to TRBJ1-2; D is perhaps TRBD1 (5 bases). CDR3 size: 13 residues. From germline, CDR1 is MNHEY and CDR2 SMNVEV (reference sequence). Trimming stripped 4 bases from V and 2 bases from J, with 8 bases between. CDR3 sequence (DNA): TGTGCCAGCAGTTCCAGGGACAACTATGGCTACACCTTC. It is translated as CASSSRDNYGYTF.

The V call is TRBV5-6, the J call TRBJ2-7; 7 nucleotides line up with TRBD1. Germline-derived CDR1 and CDR2 are SGHDT and YYEEEE. The length of the CDR3 is 17 residues. J lost 0 bases, V lost 0 bases, and 9 bases had no gene match. The CDR3 sequence is CASSLAPGQWSSYEQYF. CDR3 DNA sequence: TGTGCCAGCAGCTTGGCCCCGGGACAGTGGAGCTCCTACGAGCAGTACTTC.

V is TRBV5-6 and J is TRBJ2-3; D could derive from TRBD1 or TRBD2 (5 bases each). V was clipped by 0 bases and J by 6 bases, with 11 bases between them. The CDR3 contains 14 residues. From germline, CDR1 is SGHDT and CDR2 YYEEEE. Here the CDR3 reads CASSLGPGDDTQYF. For the CDR3, the DNA is TGTGCCAGCAGCTTGGGCCCTGGGGACGATACGCAGTATTTT.

V is TRBV11-2 and J is TRBJ1-3; D gene ambiguous. Germline CDR1 is SGHAT and CDR2 is FQNNGV. With 4 bases removed from V and 0 bases from J, the gap between germline ends came to 7 bases. The CDR3 contains 14 residues. The CDR3 reads CASSSRYSGNTIYF. As DNA, the CDR3 is TGTGCCAGCAGCTCACGTTACTCTGGAAACACCATATATTTT.

This chain joins TRBV21-1 and TRBJ2-5; the table's TRBD1 call for D was not verified on the DNA. TRBV21-1 is shown as a pseudogene. The length of the CDR3 is 14 residues. This CDR3 reads CASSSRGLQETQYF. The CDR3 region has the DNA TGTGCCAGCAGCAGCAGGGGTCTCCAAGAGACCCAGTACTTC.

This chain's CDR3 is CASRNRGSYEQYF. As DNA, the CDR3 is TGTGCCAGCAGGAACAGGGGTTCCTACGAGCAGTACTTC. The chain employs TRBV6-6 and TRBJ2-7; TRBD1 matches 7 bases. The CDR3 loop spans 13 amino acids. Trimming cost V 6 bases and J 1 base; bases outside gene matches: 3. Germline CDR1 MNHNY, CDR2 SVGAGI (reference sequence).

The CDR3 nucleotides read TGCGCCAGCAGCCCCCTAGCGGGGGACGAGACCCAGTACTTC. Its protein is CASSPLAGDETQYF. This sequence joins TRBV4-1 and TRBJ2-5; 10 bases agree with TRBD2. Germline CDR1 is MGHRA and CDR2 is YSYEKL. The CDR3 has 14 residues. Trimming took 4 bases from V and 5 from J; bases not matched to a gene: 4.

The chain uses TRBV4-3 and TRBJ2-4; TRBD1 might be the D (5 bases). The CDR3 has 15 amino acids. The V end was cut by 4 bases, the J end by 9 bases, with 19 bases between. Germline CDR1 and CDR2: LGHNA and YSLEER. The CDR3: CASSRASGQGSIQYF. CDR3 sequence (DNA): TGCGCCAGCAGCCGAGCTTCAGGGCAGGGAAGCATTCAGTACTTC.

This sequence joins TRBV7-6 and TRBJ2-2, with D possibly being TRBD1 or TRBD2 (5 bases each). This CDR3 is 16 amino acids long. V was shortened by 5 bases and J by 0 bases, with 13 bases between the two germline ends. Per germline, CDR1 SGHVS and CDR2 FNYEAQ. CDR3 sequence reads: CASSPLLGANTGELFF. In DNA, the CDR3 is TGTGCCAGCAGCCCCTTGTTGGGGGCGAACACCGGGGAGCTGTTTTTT. Based on the CDR3 plus reference TRBV7-6 and TRBJ2-2, the full variable domain is GAGVSQSPRYKVTKRGQDVALRCDPISGHVSLYWYRQALGQGPEFLTYFNYEAQQDKSGLPNDRFSAERPEGSISTLTIQRTEQRDSAMYRCASSPLLGANTGELFFGEGSRLTVL.

This chain uses TRBV11-2 with TRBJ2-1; 7 positions match TRBD2. This CDR3 is 17 amino acids long. Losses at the gene ends were 4 bases for V and 2 bases for J; bases not matched to a gene: 11. Germline CDR1 reads SGHAT; CDR2 reads FQNNGV. This CDR3 reads CASSSIRSSGTYNEQFF. CDR3 DNA sequence: TGTGCCAGCAGCTCCATACGCTCTAGCGGTACCTACAATGAGCAGTTCTTC.

The J gene is TRBJ2-7, the V gene TRBV6-5; D is perhaps TRBD2 (6 bases). The V end was cut by 0 bases, the J end by 6 bases, with 9 bases between. Germline V gives CDR1 MNHEY, CDR2 SVGAGI. The length of the CDR3 is 13 residues. The CDR3 DNA follows: TGTGCCAGCAGTTACTCTAAGGAGGGCGAGCAGTACTTC. Translating it yields CASSYSKEGEQYF.

The chain is built from TRBV28 and TRBJ2-3; D is unclear. V gave up 2 bases and J gave up 2 bases, with 8 bases separating them. The CDR3 spans 14 residues. CDR1 and CDR2 from the germline V gene are MDHEN and SYDVKM. This CDR3 reads CASSLPSVTDTQYF. CDR3 nucleotide sequence: TGTGCCAGCAGTTTACCGAGCGTCACAGATACGCAGTATTTT.

This sequence joins TRBV27 and TRBJ1-2, with TRBD1 identical over 9 bases. With 6 bases clipped from V and 4 bases from J, the junction kept 3 bases outside the gene matches. The CDR3 runs 13 residues. Per germline, CDR1 MNHEY and CDR2 SMNVEV (reference sequence). For the CDR3, the DNA is TGTGCCAGCAGACCGACAGGGGGCTATGGCTACACCTTC. The encoded protein is CASRPTGGYGYTF.

The chain carries TRBV7-6 and TRBJ2-7; D uncertain. The CDR3 totals 14 residues. Trimming took 1 base from V and 5 from J, leaving 12 bases between them. The germline gives CDR1 SGHVS, CDR2 FNYEAQ. The DNA for the CDR3 is TGTGCCAGCAGCTTAGGTGAGGCGATTGACGAGCAGTACTTC. It yields the protein CASSLGEAIDEQYF.

CDR3 amino acids: CASSLAAGRETQYF. CDR3 bases: TGTGCCAGCAGCTTAGCGGCAGGAAGAGAGACCCAGTACTTC. V and J are TRBV7-9 and TRBJ2-5; D is unclear. Trimming pared 0 bases from V and 4 bases from J, leaving 9 bases between. The V gene's germline CDR1 is SEHNR and CDR2 FQNEAQ (reference sequence). The CDR3 consists of 14 residues.